The 20 T cell receptor beta chains below come from one sample, sequenced in a study of cytomegalovirus exposure and HLA in healthy donors. The PCR contained 60 Vbeta and 13 Jbeta primers. The protocol was immunoSEQ multiplex PCR, while the TCRdb copy is restricted to in-frame clones and leaves out a portion. Among about 150,000 clones listed, approximately 62% were seen once. Specimen: PBMCs. Every receptor here comes from a human donor in good health.

V is TRBV5-1 and J is TRBJ1-4; D ambiguous. V lost 2 bases and J 5 bases, leaving 10 bases between the germline ends. Germline V gene sequence: CDR1 SGHRS, CDR2 YFSETQ. The CDR3 has 14 residues. For the CDR3, the DNA is TGCGCCAGCAGCTTTGGCGGGAGGAATGAAAAACTGTTTTTT. The encoded protein is CASSFGGRNEKLFF.

With respect to this clone: Other DNA sequences from this sample encode an identical CDR3 as well. V is TRBV5-1 and J is TRBJ2-7; 8 bases are shared with TRBD1. The trim removed 0 bases at V and 0 bases at J, leaving 2 bases unmatched. This CDR3 is 15 amino acids long. Per the germline V gene, CDR1 is SGHRS and CDR2 is YFSETQ. CDR3 DNA sequence: TGCGCCAGCAGCTTGGGCGGACAGGGCTCCTACGAGCAGTACTTC. Translated: CASSLGGQGSYEQYF. Full variable domain (outside the CDR3, taken from reference TRBV5-1 and TRBJ2-7): KAGVTQTPRYLIKTRGQQVTLSCSPISGHRSVSWYQQTPGQGLQFLFEYFSETQRNKGNFPGRFSGRQFSNSRSEMNVSTLELGDSALYLCASSLGGQGSYEQYFGPGTRLTVT.

This chain connects TRBV6-1 to TRBJ1-1; tentatively, D is TRBD1 (5 bases). In germline, CDR1 is MNHNS, CDR2 SASEGT. The V and J ends lost 3 bases and 2 bases respectively, with 10 bases between them. There are 14 residues in the CDR3. The CDR3 loop reads CASSDWQGNTEAFF. In DNA form, the CDR3 reads TGTGCCAGCAGTGACTGGCAGGGAAACACTGAAGCTTTCTTT.

The gene calls are TRBV28 and TRBJ1-5; 7 positions match TRBD1. The germline V gene has CDR1 MDHEN and CDR2 SYDVKM. The CDR3 sequence is 13 residues long. V was clipped by 6 bases and J by 7 bases; unmatched bases: 6. The CDR3 is CASRGDRGQPQHF. CDR3 nucleotides: TGTGCCAGCAGGGGGGACAGAGGACAGCCCCAGCATTTT. Based on the CDR3 plus reference TRBV28 and TRBJ1-5, the full variable domain is DVKVTQSSRYLVKRTGEKVFLECVQDMDHENMFWYRQDPGLGLRLIYFSYDVKMKEKGDIPEGYSVSREKKERFSLILESASTNQTSMYLCASRGDRGQPQHFGDGTRLSIL.

V is TRBV15 and J is TRBJ2-5; 11 bases are shared with TRBD2. V dropped 1 base and J dropped 1; count of bases not matched to a gene: 17. The CDR3 loop spans 21 amino acids. CDR1 is LNHNV and CDR2 is YYDKDF in the germline V gene (reference sequence). The CDR3 DNA is TGTGCCACCAGCAGAGGCCACACCGGGACTAGCGGAAGGGGGCCCCAAGAGACCCAGTACTTC. It encodes CATSRGHTGTSGRGPQETQYF.

For the CDR3, the DNA is TGTGCCAGCAGCTTAGCGGTTGGACAGGGGGCAGGGGGGACTGAAGCTTTCTTT. This sequence encodes CASSLAVGQGAGGTEAFF. This chain links TRBV7-6 with TRBJ1-1; 11 bases are a match to TRBD1. The CDR3 is made up of 18 amino acids. Germline CDR1 and CDR2: SGHVS and FNYEAQ. J was trimmed by 5 bases and V by 0 bases; bases with no gene match: 11.

This clone was found a few times. The gene calls are TRBV5-1 and TRBJ2-1; 11 nucleotides agree with TRBD2. This CDR3 region has 15 residues. Germline V lookup: CDR1 SGHRS, CDR2 YFSETQ. The trim removed 0 bases at V and 7 bases at J, leaving 3 bases unmatched. CDR3 sequence (DNA): TGCGCCAGCAGCTTGGTACTAGCGGGGGATAATGAGCAGTTCTTC. Its translation: CASSLVLAGDNEQFF.

The chain combines TRBV5-4 with TRBJ1-4, with D uncertain. Trimming stripped 0 bases from V and 6 bases from J, with 6 bases between. Germline V CDR1 and CDR2: SGHNT, YYREEE (reference sequence). This CDR3 has 13 amino acids. The CDR3 protein is CASSLVEDEKLFF. As DNA, the CDR3 is TGTGCCAGCAGCTTGGTAGAAGATGAAAAACTGTTTTTT. Looking up the rest from reference TRBV5-4 and TRBJ1-4 gives the full variable domain: ETGVTQSPTHLIKTRGQQVTLRCSSQSGHNTVSWYQQALGQGPQFIFQYYREEENGRGNFPPRFSGLQFPNYSSELNVNALELDDSALYLCASSLVEDEKLFFGSGTQLSVL.

V usage is TRBV5-1 and J usage is TRBJ2-7, with 9 bases matching TRBD1. V was pared by 7 bases and J by 7 bases, with 12 bases of the junction left unmatched. The CDR3 totals 14 residues. The germline gives CDR1 SGHRS, CDR2 YFSETQ. DNA of the CDR3: TGCGCCAGCGCCTCCGGGACAGGGTATTGGGAGCAGTACTTC. Encoded protein: CASASGTGYWEQYF.

The chain joins TRBV19 to TRBJ2-2; the D gene is possibly TRBD2 (6 bases). CDR1 is LNHDA and CDR2 is SQIVND in the germline V gene (reference sequence). The CDR3 has 14 amino acids. The V gene lost 1 base and the J gene lost 6 bases, with 9 bases spanning the gap. The CDR3 DNA is TGTGCCAGTAGTATAGCCTGGGGGGCCGGGGAGCTGTTTTTT. Translating gives CASSIAWGAGELFF. Full variable domain (outside the CDR3, taken from reference TRBV19 and TRBJ2-2): DGGITQSPKYLFRKEGQNVTLSCEQNLNHDAMYWYRQDPGQGLRLIYYSQIVNDFQKGDIAEGYSVSREKKESFPLTVTSAQKNPTAFYLCASSIAWGAGELFFGEGSRLTVL.

The genes are TRBV5-4 and TRBJ1-2; 10 bases match TRBD1. V gave up 1 base and J gave up 8 bases; unmatched junction bases: 5. CDR3 size: 14 residues. Germline values: CDR1 SGHNT, CDR2 YYREEE (reference sequence). In nucleotides, the CDR3 is TGTGCCAGCAGCTTGCGACAGGGGGCGGGCGGCTACACCTTC. It specifies CASSLRQGAGGYTF.

This clone has a handful of counts. V gene TRBV7-6 combines with J gene TRBJ2-5; TRBD1 is a possible D gene (6 bases). V lost 1 base to trimming and J lost 1 base, with 7 bases between them. Per the germline V gene, CDR1 is SGHVS and CDR2 is FNYEAQ. The CDR3 is made up of 14 amino acids. For the CDR3, the DNA is TGTGCCAGCAGCTTAGGACAGGCCCAAGAGACCCAGTACTTC. Translated: CASSLGQAQETQYF.

The chain couples TRBV5-1 to TRBJ2-3; tentative D call: TRBD2 (5 bases). CDR1 SGHRS and CDR2 YFSETQ come from the germline V gene. CDR3 length: 14 residues. V lost 3 bases and J 2 bases, leaving 10 bases between the germline ends. In DNA, the CDR3 is TGCGCCAGCAGCTCCCGGGGAAACACAGATACGCAGTATTTT. Translation: CASSSRGNTDTQYF.

CDR3 region: CASSLGSESTGYTF. In nucleotides, the CDR3 is TGTGCCAGCAGCTTAGGGTCTGAGAGCACTGGCTACACCTTC. The V call is TRBV11-2, the J call TRBJ1-2; D is ambiguous. V was clipped by 1 base and J by 7 bases, with 13 bases between them. This CDR3 has 14 residues. Germline values: CDR1 SGHAT, CDR2 FQNNGV.

This clone appeared a few times. The chain couples TRBV9 to TRBJ2-1; 7 bases fit TRBD2. The CDR3 covers 15 residues. Trimming at V came to 3 bases and at J to 6 bases, leaving 9 bases not matched to a gene. Germline CDR1 reads SGDLS; CDR2 reads YYNGEE. The CDR3 loop is CASSAGAVAGNEQFF. The CDR3 region has the DNA TGTGCCAGCAGCGCCGGAGCGGTAGCGGGCAATGAGCAGTTCTTC.

This clone was counted only a few times. The rearrangement links TRBV7-7 to TRBJ2-5, with D maybe TRBD2 (6 bases). V lost 1 base to trimming and J lost 0 bases, with 9 bases between them. Germline CDR1 is SSHAT and CDR2 is FNYEAQ (reference sequence). The CDR3 extends over 15 amino acids. The CDR3 nucleotides are TGTGCCAGCAGCTTAGTGGGGGGTAACCAAGAGACCCAGTACTTC. Protein sequence: CASSLVGGNQETQYF.

The chain carries TRBV6-1 and TRBJ2-7, with TRBD1 identical over 9 bases. Trimming at V came to 7 bases and at J to 0 bases, leaving 7 bases not matched to a gene. This CDR3 is 15 amino acids long. Germline V lookup: CDR1 MNHNS, CDR2 SASEGT. This chain's CDR3 is CASNPGQGYSYEQYF. CDR3 bases: TGTGCCAGCAACCCGGGACAGGGCTACTCCTACGAGCAGTACTTC.

The V gene is TRBV7-9, the J gene TRBJ2-5, with 11 bases aligning to TRBD1. There are 15 residues in the CDR3. CDR1 SEHNR and CDR2 FQNEAQ come from the germline V gene (reference sequence). V was clipped by 4 bases and J by 5 bases; unmatched bases: 6. CDR3: CASSSTGTGGETQYF. Here the CDR3 DNA reads TGTGCCAGCAGCTCGACCGGGACAGGGGGTGAGACCCAGTACTTC.

The chain carries TRBV4-1 and TRBJ2-7; possible D gene TRBD1, 6 bases. The CDR3 covers 15 residues. With 4 bases removed from V and 1 base from J, the gap between germline ends came to 14 bases. Looked up from germline, CDR1 is MGHRA and CDR2 is YSYEKL. The CDR3 here is CASSRVIQGSYEQYF. The CDR3 DNA follows: TGCGCCAGCAGCCGAGTAATACAGGGATCCTACGAGCAGTACTTC.

The chain combines TRBV28 with TRBJ1-1; no clear D gene. V shed 5 bases and J shed 11 bases, with 15 bases lying between them. This CDR3 spans 12 amino acids. Germline CDR1 reads MDHEN; CDR2 reads SYDVKM. CDR3 amino acids: CASSPGRLGAFF. Written as DNA, the CDR3 is TGTGCCAGCAGTCCCGGGAGGCTTGGGGCTTTCTTT. The variable domain in full, with the rest retrieved from reference TRBV28 and TRBJ1-1, is DVKVTQSSRYLVKRTGEKVFLECVQDMDHENMFWYRQDPGLGLRLIYFSYDVKMKEKGDIPEGYSVSREKKERFSLILESASTNQTSMYLCASSPGRLGAFFGQGTRLTVV.